The present TCR beta chain was sequenced within a study of cytomegalovirus exposure and HLA in healthy donors. Study as a whole: There were some 380 genotyped donors. Of these, 81% fell in the genetic ancestry cluster associated with self-reported Caucasian donors. Points from the study as a whole: Earlier results showed most TCR beta V segments being productive about 90% or about 30% of the time. In vitro testing confirmed a few CMV-associated chains as specific for CMV antigens.

The CDR3 runs 12 residues. V was clipped by 10 bases and J by 1 base, with 10 bases between them. Germline values: CDR1 LNHDA, CDR2 SQIVND (reference sequence). With 60 Vbeta and 13 Jbeta primers, the PCR was carried out. Using immunoSEQ multiplex PCR, the repertoire was profiled, and TCRdb retains in-frame clones only, with some absent. Among 190,000 or so clones listed, more than 80% were seen once. With respect to this clone: What it recognizes is unknown.

Material: PBMCs. This receptor was identified in a boy younger than 18 in good health and CMV-seronegative. The chain uses TRBV19 and TRBJ1-1; D not certain. The CDR3 DNA follows: TGTGCCACCCGAGGGTGGAACACTGAAGCTTTCTTT. Encoded protein: CATRGWNTEAFF. Complete variable domain (other parts from reference TRBV19 and TRBJ1-1): DGGITQSPKYLFRKEGQNVTLSCEQNLNHDAMYWYRQDPGQGLRLIYYSQIVNDFQKGDIAEGYSVSREKKESFPLTVTSAQKNPTAFYLCATRGWNTEAFFGQGTRLTVV.